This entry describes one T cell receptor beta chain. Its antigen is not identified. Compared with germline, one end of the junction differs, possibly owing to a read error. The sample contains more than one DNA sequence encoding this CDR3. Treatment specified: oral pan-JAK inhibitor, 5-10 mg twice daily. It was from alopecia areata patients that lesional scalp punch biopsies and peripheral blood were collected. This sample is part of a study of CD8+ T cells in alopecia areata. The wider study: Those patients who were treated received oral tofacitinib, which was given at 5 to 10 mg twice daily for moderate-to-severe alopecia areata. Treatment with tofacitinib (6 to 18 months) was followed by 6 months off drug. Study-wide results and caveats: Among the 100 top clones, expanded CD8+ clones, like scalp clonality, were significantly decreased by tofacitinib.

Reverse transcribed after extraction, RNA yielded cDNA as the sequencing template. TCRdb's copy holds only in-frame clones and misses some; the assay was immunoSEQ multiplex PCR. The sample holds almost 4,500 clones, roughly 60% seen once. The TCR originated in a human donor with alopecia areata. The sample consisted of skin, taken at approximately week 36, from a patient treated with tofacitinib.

The CDR3 bases are TGTGCTAGCAGCCACGTGCCGGGACACCTCTCCGGGGAGCTGTTTTTT. Its protein product is CASSHVPGHLSGELFF. This chain links TRBV11-2 with TRBJ2-2; possibly TRBD1 for D (6 bases). The germline gives CDR1 SGHAT, CDR2 FQNNGV. CDR3 length: 16 amino acids.